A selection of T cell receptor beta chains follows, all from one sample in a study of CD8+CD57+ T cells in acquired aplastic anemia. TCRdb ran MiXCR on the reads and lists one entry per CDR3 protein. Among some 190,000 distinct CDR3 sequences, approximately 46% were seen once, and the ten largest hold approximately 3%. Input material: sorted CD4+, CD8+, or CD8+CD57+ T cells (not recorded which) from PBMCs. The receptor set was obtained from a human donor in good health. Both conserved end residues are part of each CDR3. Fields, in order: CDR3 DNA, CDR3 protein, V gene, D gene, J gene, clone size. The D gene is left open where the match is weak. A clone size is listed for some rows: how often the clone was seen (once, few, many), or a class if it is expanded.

cdr3_nt: TGTGCCAGCACTCGGGTGGAGGTAAACATTCAGTACTTC
cdr3_aa: CASTRVEVNIQYF
v_call: TRBV2
d_call: .
j_call: TRBJ2-4
clone_size: .

cdr3_nt: TGTGCCAGTAGTGTCGGGCAAGAGACCCAGTACTTC
cdr3_aa: CASSVGQETQYF
v_call: TRBV19
d_call: .
j_call: TRBJ2-5
clone_size: many

cdr3_nt: TGTGCCTGGAGTCGGACAGGTTACACTGAAGCTTTCTTT
cdr3_aa: CAWSRTGYTEAFF
v_call: TRBV30
d_call: TRBD1
j_call: TRBJ1-1
clone_size: few

cdr3_nt: TGTGCCAGCACCCAGGGGTCGCTAGCGGGAGGCGGGGAGACCCAGTACTTC
cdr3_aa: CASTQGSLAGGGETQYF
v_call: TRBV6-1
d_call: TRBD2
j_call: TRBJ2-5
clone_size: many

cdr3_nt: TGTGCCACCAGCAGAGATTACGGGCCGAATCAGCCCCAGCATTTT
cdr3_aa: CATSRDYGPNQPQHF
v_call: TRBV15
d_call: .
j_call: TRBJ1-5
clone_size: .

cdr3_nt: TGCAGTGCTCTAGAGGCCCCGACTAGCCGGGAGACCCAGTACTTC
cdr3_aa: CSALEAPTSRETQYF
v_call: TRBV20-1
d_call: TRBD2
j_call: TRBJ2-5
clone_size: many

cdr3_nt: TGTGCCAGCAGCTTAGTCTCAGCCGGCGAGCAGTACTTC
cdr3_aa: CASSLVSAGEQYF
v_call: TRBV7-2
d_call: .
j_call: TRBJ2-7
clone_size: .

cdr3_nt: TGTGCCACCAGTGATTCGTTAATTTTTGGACAGGGAAAGGAAGAGACCCAGTACTTC
cdr3_aa: CATSDSLIFGQGKEETQYF
v_call: TRBV24-1
d_call: TRBD1
j_call: TRBJ2-5
clone_size: once

cdr3_nt: TGTGCCAGTAGTCTTGACGCTAGAAGCACAGATACGCAGTATTTT
cdr3_aa: CASSLDARSTDTQYF
v_call: TRBV19
d_call: .
j_call: TRBJ2-3
clone_size: many

cdr3_nt: TGTGCCAGCAGCTTAGACGGGGCAGGGAGGAGTCAGCCCCAGCATTTT
cdr3_aa: CASSLDGAGRSQPQHF
v_call: TRBV7-8
d_call: .
j_call: TRBJ1-5
clone_size: .

cdr3_nt: TGTGCCAGCAGCTTAGCAGGGACGGCCTCCTACGAGCAGTACTTC
cdr3_aa: CASSLAGTASYEQYF
v_call: TRBV7-2
d_call: .
j_call: TRBJ2-7
clone_size: .

cdr3_nt: TGTGCCAGCAGCGCCAGCTGGGATGGCTACACCTTC
cdr3_aa: CASSASWDGYTF
v_call: TRBV9
d_call: .
j_call: TRBJ1-2
clone_size: .

cdr3_nt: TGTGCCAGCAGCTTATCGGGGGGGTGGAACACTGAAGCTTTCTTT
cdr3_aa: CASSLSGGWNTEAFF
v_call: TRBV7-6
d_call: .
j_call: TRBJ1-1
clone_size: .

cdr3_nt: TGCAGCGTCGGGACGGCGTGGGATGGCTACACCTTC
cdr3_aa: CSVGTAWDGYTF
v_call: TRBV29-1
d_call: .
j_call: TRBJ1-2
clone_size: .

cdr3_nt: TGTGCCATTACCCCCGGGCCATCTCTCACTCTGAACACTGAAGCTTTCTTT
cdr3_aa: CAITPGPSLTLNTEAFF
v_call: TRBV10-3
d_call: .
j_call: TRBJ1-1
clone_size: many

cdr3_nt: TGTGCCAGCAGCCCCGGAGGGAAATCCTACAATGAGCAGTTCTTC
cdr3_aa: CASSPGGKSYNEQFF
v_call: TRBV9
d_call: .
j_call: TRBJ2-1
clone_size: .

cdr3_nt: TGTGCCACCAGTGATTTGCCGGGTCCCCAGTACTTC
cdr3_aa: CATSDLPGPQYF
v_call: TRBV24-1
d_call: .
j_call: TRBJ2-7
clone_size: .

cdr3_nt: TGCAGCGTTCCCCTCGGGGTTGGAGAGACCCAGTACTTC
cdr3_aa: CSVPLGVGETQYF
v_call: TRBV29-1
d_call: .
j_call: TRBJ2-5
clone_size: .

cdr3_nt: TGTGCCATCAGTTTAGCAGGGGCAGGCGGCACCGGGGAGCTGTTTTTT
cdr3_aa: CAISLAGAGGTGELFF
v_call: TRBV10-3
d_call: .
j_call: TRBJ2-2
clone_size: .

cdr3_nt: TGCGCCAGCAGCCAATCCGAGGGACGGGGCACTGAAGCTTTCTTT
cdr3_aa: CASSQSEGRGTEAFF
v_call: TRBV4-3
d_call: .
j_call: TRBJ1-1
clone_size: few

cdr3_nt: TGCGCCAGCAGCCTCTACAGGGTCTCTGGAAACACCATATATTTT
cdr3_aa: CASSLYRVSGNTIYF
v_call: TRBV4-1
d_call: .
j_call: TRBJ1-3
clone_size: .

cdr3_nt: TGCGCCAGCGGTCCGGGAGATCGACTAGCGTGGGAGACCCAGTACTTC
cdr3_aa: CASGPGDRLAWETQYF
v_call: TRBV5-1
d_call: TRBD2
j_call: TRBJ2-5
clone_size: .

cdr3_nt: TGTGCCAGCTCAAGAAGCGCGGAGACCCAGTACTTC
cdr3_aa: CASSRSAETQYF
v_call: TRBV18
d_call: .
j_call: TRBJ2-5
clone_size: .

cdr3_nt: TGTGCCACCAGTGCAGGGGCTCAGCCCCAGCATTTT
cdr3_aa: CATSAGAQPQHF
v_call: TRBV24-1
d_call: .
j_call: TRBJ1-5
clone_size: few

cdr3_nt: TGTGCCAGCAGCTTGGTGCCAGGAGGGACCGGGGAGCTGTTTTTT
cdr3_aa: CASSLVPGGTGELFF
v_call: TRBV5-6
d_call: .
j_call: TRBJ2-2
clone_size: many

cdr3_nt: TGTGCCAGCAGCGTAGAAATTGGTCTCCAGGGAGTTAACTATGGCTACACCTTC
cdr3_aa: CASSVEIGLQGVNYGYTF
v_call: TRBV9
d_call: .
j_call: TRBJ1-2
clone_size: .

cdr3_nt: TGTGCCAGCAGCTTAGCCGGTAATTCACCCCTCCACTTT
cdr3_aa: CASSLAGNSPLHF
v_call: TRBV9
d_call: .
j_call: TRBJ1-6
clone_size: few

cdr3_nt: TGTGCCATCAGTAGGTCGGCAGGGGAAGAGACCCAGTACTTC
cdr3_aa: CAISRSAGEETQYF
v_call: TRBV10-3
d_call: .
j_call: TRBJ2-5
clone_size: .

cdr3_nt: TGTGCCAGCAGACACCCGTACACTGAAGCTTTCTTT
cdr3_aa: CASRHPYTEAFF
v_call: TRBV6-6
d_call: .
j_call: TRBJ1-1
clone_size: many

cdr3_nt: TGTGCTAGCGGGAGTAGCTGGTCTAGCACAGATACGCAGTATTTT
cdr3_aa: CASGSSWSSTDTQYF
v_call: TRBV2
d_call: TRBD2
j_call: TRBJ2-3
clone_size: many

cdr3_nt: TGTGCCAGCAGCTTAGGGCGGGACCAAGAGACCCAGTACTTC
cdr3_aa: CASSLGRDQETQYF
v_call: TRBV7-9
d_call: .
j_call: TRBJ2-5
clone_size: many

cdr3_nt: TGCAGTGCTAGAACCACAGGGACTCCTAGGACTGAAGCTTTCTTT
cdr3_aa: CSARTTGTPRTEAFF
v_call: TRBV20-1
d_call: .
j_call: TRBJ1-1
clone_size: many

cdr3_nt: TGCAGTGCTAAAGGGACAGGGGGCTTTTACGAGCAGTACTTC
cdr3_aa: CSAKGTGGFYEQYF
v_call: TRBV20-1
d_call: TRBD1
j_call: TRBJ2-7
clone_size: many

cdr3_nt: TGCGCCAGCAGCCAAGGACGGACAGGGACCGAGCAGTACTTC
cdr3_aa: CASSQGRTGTEQYF
v_call: TRBV4-1
d_call: TRBD1
j_call: TRBJ2-7
clone_size: many

cdr3_nt: TGTGCCACCAGCAAGGACAGGGGAAACACTGAAGCTTTCTTT
cdr3_aa: CATSKDRGNTEAFF
v_call: TRBV15
d_call: TRBD1
j_call: TRBJ1-1
clone_size: once

cdr3_nt: TGCAGCGTTCTTCGTCCAGGGCGGGAACCGGAGACCCAGTACTTC
cdr3_aa: CSVLRPGREPETQYF
v_call: TRBV29-1
d_call: .
j_call: TRBJ2-5
clone_size: many